Listed below are T cell receptor beta chains from one sample, sequenced in a study of neurological immune-mediated disorders. TCRdb reanalysed the 5' RACE reads using MiXCR and keeps one entry per CDR3 protein. Here the sample spans 50,000 to 55,000 distinct CDR3 sequences, approximately 10% being singletons. Sequencing used PBMCs. The receptors were sampled from a man between 65 and 80 years old with HTLV-1-associated myelopathy (HAM/TSP). Each CDR3 is given without its conserved first and last residue.

V gene	J gene	CDR3 protein
TRBV5-6	TRBJ2-7	ASSRKGPEQY
TRBV5-5	TRBJ2-1	ASSLTRYNEQF
TRBV20-1	TRBJ2-5	SASGQTQETQY
TRBV7-9	TRBJ2-7	ASTPGGYEQY
TRBV5-1	TRBJ2-5	ASSFGEGGETQY
TRBV6-5	TRBJ2-5	ASAATGSQETQY
TRBV7-8	TRBJ2-1	ASSLDGRTWLMDEQF
TRBV11-3	TRBJ2-2	ASSFEGGFSGKNTGELF
TRBV7-8	TRBJ1-2	ASSRNGDRGHLGGYT
TRBV12-3/TRBV12-4	TRBJ2-7	ASSRPGLAVYEQY
TRBV28	TRBJ2-3	ASRTISGRTDTQY
TRBV11-2	TRBJ2-3	ASSLTPSALSTDTQY
TRBV3-1	TRBJ2-1	ASSQVSGVPYNEQF
TRBV6-1	TRBJ1-5	ASSTQGAQPQH
TRBV7-9	TRBJ1-1	ASSPSSRGTEAF
TRBV7-2	TRBJ2-7	ASSRSPGDEQY
TRBV20-1	TRBJ2-7	SATGYPYEQY
TRBV20-1	TRBJ2-6	SAQTGGAGGRSGANVLT
TRBV12-3/TRBV12-4	TRBJ2-1	ASSPKTPAGAIINEQF
TRBV12-3/TRBV12-4	TRBJ2-7	ASGPEGALWEQY
TRBV15	TRBJ2-7	ATSSPLDNEQY
TRBV7-9	TRBJ1-5	ASSLEGTISNQPQH
TRBV12-3/TRBV12-4	TRBJ1-2	ASSFGQGGYT
TRBV27	TRBJ2-2	ASKTGSTGELF
TRBV27	TRBJ2-1	ASNRWNSNEQF
TRBV18	TRBJ1-4	ASSRQSLNEKLF
TRBV2	TRBJ1-1	ASTGANVLTFGAASSLGGEAF
TRBV20-1	TRBJ2-1	SARVASGTSSYNEQF
TRBV24-1	TRBJ2-3	ATSVANTDTQY
TRBV20-1	TRBJ2-3	SAREGLAGGTQY
TRBV20-1	TRBJ2-3	SATLRRGRTDTQY
TRBV10-3	TRBJ2-5	AISVREGVIQTQY
TRBV15	TRBJ2-5	ATSRDPPRDRPQETQY
TRBV4-1	TRBJ1-2	ASSHRQGERGYT
TRBV20-1	TRBJ2-1	SARQGGAGGLYNEQF
TRBV20-1	TRBJ1-6	SARDTTGGGNSPLH
TRBV4-2	TRBJ2-5	ASSQNGDSQETQY
TRBV7-2	TRBJ2-3	ASSLMERSTDTQY
TRBV24-1	TRBJ1-5	ATSDFRGVGNQPQH
TRBV6-4	TRBJ2-1	ASSVESSYNEQF
TRBV20-1	TRBJ2-7	SASDKPSNYEQY
TRBV18	TRBJ2-1	ASSPPTLDDEQF
TRBV4-2	TRBJ2-5	ASSQGGLARGIQETQY
TRBV28	TRBJ2-5	ASSRPGQGKETQY
TRBV20-1	TRBJ2-7	SASGQGPPYEQY